Below, one T cell receptor (beta chain) is given with its context. The sample belongs to a study of sequential checkpoint blockade in melanoma. Across the study: Each arm's sequence ended with maintenance nivolumab.

The treatment is: randomized to nivolumab then ipilimumab (arm A) or the reverse (arm B). Sorted cells were live CD3+CD8+, lacking CD19 and CD56, from PBMCs. After removal of 0 bases from V and 3 bases from J, the junction contained 4 bases not matched to a gene. Germline-derived CDR1 and CDR2 are SGHAT and FQNNGV. This CDR3 comprises 16 residues. The protocol was immunoSEQ multiplex PCR, while the TCRdb copy is restricted to in-frame clones and leaves out a portion. The sample gives about 19,000 clones, around 82% of which show up once; about 40% is in the top ten. The chain uses TRBV11-2 and TRBJ2-2; 7 bases are a match to TRBD2. This specimen consisted of CD8+ T cells sorted from blood (inferred from file names), obtained from a patient given nivolumab and ipilimumab in sequence. The clonotype was recovered from a human donor with melanoma. CDR3 nucleotide sequence: TGTGCCAGCAGCTTAGAGGCTAGCGGATACACCGGGGAGCTGTTTTTT. Translation: CASSLEASGYTGELFF.